This TCR beta chain stems from a study of vaccination and CD4 T cells after COVID-19. Study as a whole: Either the Pfizer-BioNTech BNT162b2 or Moderna mRNA-1273 vaccine was given as two doses. SARS-CoV-2, HCoV-NL63, HCoV-OC43 and HCoV-229E supplied the overlapping spike peptides used to stimulate cells. Notes on the study in general: Only post-vaccination samples contained a median approximately 85% of the reactive clones in convalescent patients.

At the Johns Hopkins FTIC core, DNA taken from cultured CD4+ T cells was sequenced by way of the Oncomine TCR Beta short-read assay. From the PCR reads, TCRdb called clonotypes with MiXCR, one entry per CDR3 protein. The sample lists some 10,000 distinct CDR3 sequences, roughly 55% seen once, with 20% to 25% in the top ten. Treatment defined: roughly nine-day PBMC culture with coronavirus spike peptide pools or control peptides (ViraFEST assay). After being plated at two million per well, PBMCs were cultured with 9.5 to 10 IU/ml IL-2 and around 9.2 ug/ml peptide pools. V lost 2 bases to trimming and J lost 2 bases, with 13 bases between them. There are 15 residues in the CDR3. Comments on this clonotype: The antigen is undetermined.

The sequence was obtained from a human donor who had recovered from COVID-19. The V call is TRBV23-1, the J call TRBJ2-7; the D gene is possibly TRBD1 (7 bases). TRBV23-1 is flagged as an ORF with uncertain function. Sequencing was done on a sample of CD4+ T cells from blood, cultured in vitro. CDR3 region: CASSQRRDRTYEQYF. The CDR3 nucleotides read TGCGCCAGCAGTCAACGGCGGGACAGAACCTACGAGCAGTACTTC.